This is a list of T cell receptor beta chains from one sample in a study of blood T cell repertoires in COVID-19. Sequenced by immunoSEQ multiplex PCR; TCRdb stores in-frame clones only, minus some. The table has 200,000 to 250,000 clones, roughly four fifths seen once. Material: PBMCs or T cells enriched from blood (not recorded which). The receptors were sampled from a woman in her thirties or forties who had been exposed to COVID-19. Both conserved end residues are part of each CDR3. D genes are given only for firm matches. Part of the rows lack a size; the others show once, few, many or a class for expanded clones.

v_gene: TRBV11-2
d_gene: TRBD2
abundance: .
j_gene: TRBJ2-3
CDR3aa: CASSLHRTSGGDTDTQYF
CDR3nt: TGTGCCAGCAGCCTACACCGGACTAGCGGGGGGGACACAGATACGCAGTATTTT

v_gene: TRBV3-1/TRBV3-2
d_gene: .
abundance: once
j_gene: TRBJ1-2
CDR3aa: CASSQVDSHGYTF
CDR3nt: TGTGCCAGCAGCCAAGTTGACAGCCATGGCTACACCTTC

v_gene: TRBV3-1/TRBV3-2
d_gene: .
abundance: .
j_gene: TRBJ1-4
CDR3aa: CASSLSEKLFF
CDR3nt: TGTGCCAGCAGCTTATCTGAAAAACTGTTTTTT

v_gene: TRBV6-5
d_gene: .
abundance: .
j_gene: TRBJ1-3
CDR3aa: CASGAPRGAGNTIYF
CDR3nt: TGTGCCAGCGGGGCGCCCAGGGGCGCTGGAAACACCATATATTTT

v_gene: TRBV10-3
d_gene: TRBD1
abundance: .
j_gene: TRBJ1-1
CDR3aa: CATTEGGHGINTEAFF
CDR3nt: TGTGCCACCACAGAAGGGGGCCACGGGATTAACACTGAAGCTTTCTTT

v_gene: TRBV11-2
d_gene: .
abundance: .
j_gene: TRBJ2-1
CDR3aa: CASSSIVAYNEQFF
CDR3nt: TGTGCCAGCAGCTCAATCGTGGCATACAATGAGCAGTTCTTC

v_gene: TRBV29-1
d_gene: TRBD1
abundance: few
j_gene: TRBJ2-7
CDR3aa: CSVDGQGATDYEQYF
CDR3nt: TGCAGCGTCGACGGACAGGGGGCGACAGACTACGAGCAGTACTTC

v_gene: TRBV19
d_gene: .
abundance: few
j_gene: TRBJ1-2
CDR3aa: CASSIFTPNYGYTF
CDR3nt: TGTGCCAGTAGTATATTTACACCTAACTATGGCTACACCTTC

v_gene: TRBV2
d_gene: TRBD1
abundance: .
j_gene: TRBJ1-4
CDR3aa: CASSLDRVSTNEKLFF
CDR3nt: TGTGCCAGCTCCCTCGACAGGGTGTCAACTAATGAAAAACTGTTTTTT

v_gene: TRBV2
d_gene: .
abundance: once
j_gene: TRBJ2-5
CDR3aa: CASSMYETPTETQYF
CDR3nt: TGTGCCAGCAGTATGTATGAGACACCAACGGAGACCCAGTACTTC

v_gene: TRBV19
d_gene: .
abundance: .
j_gene: TRBJ1-2
CDR3aa: CASLSRGYGYTF
CDR3nt: TGTGCCAGTTTAAGCCGGGGGTATGGCTACACCTTC

v_gene: TRBV10-3
d_gene: .
abundance: once
j_gene: TRBJ1-2
CDR3aa: CAISENLARVYGYTF
CDR3nt: TGTGCCATCAGTGAAAATCTCGCCAGGGTCTATGGCTACACCTTC

v_gene: TRBV6-5
d_gene: TRBD1
abundance: .
j_gene: TRBJ1-1
CDR3aa: CASNPEQGAYTEAFF
CDR3nt: TGTGCCAGCAACCCCGAACAGGGGGCTTACACTGAAGCTTTCTTT

v_gene: TRBV28
d_gene: .
abundance: .
j_gene: TRBJ1-1
CDR3aa: CASSLLSALDTEAFF
CDR3nt: TGTGCCAGCAGTTTACTCAGCGCATTGGACACTGAAGCTTTCTTT

v_gene: TRBV7-9
d_gene: .
abundance: few
j_gene: TRBJ1-6
CDR3aa: CASAAGGYYNSPLHF
CDR3nt: TGTGCCAGCGCTGCGGGGGGGTACTATAATTCACCCCTCCACTTT

v_gene: TRBV7-2
d_gene: TRBD2
abundance: .
j_gene: TRBJ2-3
CDR3aa: CASRRLVLAGHTDTQYF
CDR3nt: TGTGCCAGCAGACGCTTGGTCCTAGCGGGGCACACAGATACGCAGTATTTT

v_gene: TRBV30
d_gene: .
abundance: few
j_gene: TRBJ1-5
CDR3aa: CAWSVGVQVYQPQHF
CDR3nt: TGTGCCTGGAGTGTAGGCGTTCAGGTGTATCAGCCCCAGCATTTT

v_gene: TRBV7-2
d_gene: TRBD1
abundance: .
j_gene: TRBJ1-1
CDR3aa: CASSAGTANTEAFF
CDR3nt: TGTGCCAGCAGCGCGGGGACAGCGAACACTGAAGCTTTCTTT

v_gene: TRBV7-2
d_gene: TRBD1
abundance: .
j_gene: TRBJ2-7
CDR3aa: CASSPQTGILHEQYF
CDR3nt: TGTGCCAGCAGCCCCCAGACAGGGATCCTTCACGAGCAGTACTTC

v_gene: TRBV7-9
d_gene: .
abundance: .
j_gene: TRBJ1-6
CDR3aa: CASSLVSNSPLHF
CDR3nt: TGTGCCAGCAGCTTAGTCAGTAATTCACCCCTCCACTTT

v_gene: TRBV5-5
d_gene: TRBD2
abundance: .
j_gene: TRBJ2-5
CDR3aa: CASSLVSGGAAETQYF
CDR3nt: TGTGCCAGCAGCTTGGTTAGCGGGGGGGCTGCGGAGACCCAGTACTTC

v_gene: TRBV9
d_gene: .
abundance: .
j_gene: TRBJ2-1
CDR3aa: CASSGLAHNEQFF
CDR3nt: TGTGCCAGCAGCGGCTTAGCCCACAATGAGCAGTTCTTC

v_gene: TRBV19
d_gene: .
abundance: .
j_gene: TRBJ2-5
CDR3aa: CASSIAGETQYF
CDR3nt: TGTGCCAGTAGTATAGCAGGGGAGACCCAGTACTTC

v_gene: TRBV5-1
d_gene: TRBD1
abundance: .
j_gene: TRBJ2-3
CDR3aa: CASSSTGVKDTQYF
CDR3nt: TGCGCCAGCAGCTCGACAGGGGTGAAAGATACGCAGTATTTT

v_gene: TRBV28
d_gene: .
abundance: .
j_gene: TRBJ1-5
CDR3aa: CASTTQGGKPQHF
CDR3nt: TGTGCCAGCACGACACAGGGTGGAAAGCCCCAGCATTTT

v_gene: TRBV29-1
d_gene: TRBD1
abundance: once
j_gene: TRBJ1-2
CDR3aa: CSVEAYRGDGYTF
CDR3nt: TGCAGCGTTGAGGCATACAGGGGTGACGGCTACACCTTC

v_gene: TRBV6-6
d_gene: .
abundance: .
j_gene: TRBJ1-2
CDR3aa: CASSYSAGRDGYTF
CDR3nt: TGTGCCAGCAGTTACTCGGCGGGGCGGGATGGCTACACCTTC

v_gene: TRBV28
d_gene: .
abundance: .
j_gene: TRBJ2-7
CDR3aa: CASSFLPGAGVSYEQYF
CDR3nt: TGTGCCAGCAGTTTTTTACCAGGGGCAGGGGTCTCCTACGAGCAGTACTTC

v_gene: TRBV5-1
d_gene: .
abundance: .
j_gene: TRBJ1-1
CDR3aa: CASSPSGAGPNTEAFF
CDR3nt: TGCGCCAGCAGCCCCTCTGGGGCAGGGCCGAACACTGAAGCTTTCTTT

v_gene: TRBV5-6
d_gene: .
abundance: .
j_gene: TRBJ1-1
CDR3aa: CASSFRGSYTEAFF
CDR3nt: TGTGCCAGCAGCTTTCGCGGGTCGTACACTGAAGCTTTCTTT

v_gene: TRBV3-1/TRBV3-2
d_gene: .
abundance: .
j_gene: TRBJ2-7
CDR3aa: CASSHRAGAKGEQYF
CDR3nt: TGTGCCAGCAGCCACCGAGCAGGGGCGAAGGGCGAGCAGTACTTC

v_gene: TRBV7-3
d_gene: TRBD2
abundance: .
j_gene: TRBJ2-3
CDR3aa: CASSPQWSGGAGDTQYF
CDR3nt: TGTGCCAGCAGCCCCCAATGGAGCGGGGGGGCCGGGGATACGCAGTATTTT

v_gene: TRBV5-3
d_gene: TRBD1
abundance: .
j_gene: TRBJ1-3
CDR3aa: CARGQGAAFVRSDSGNTIYF
CDR3nt: TGTGCCAGAGGACAGGGGGCGGCTTTTGTTAGATCCGACTCTGGAAACACCATATATTTT